The 22 T cell receptor beta chains below were found in one sample sequenced in a study of response to subunit inactivated influenza vaccine. TCRdb called the RT-PCR reads again in MiXCR, with one record for every CDR3 protein. Among 800,000 to 1,000,000 distinct CDR3 sequences listed, approximately 22% were seen once. This specimen consisted of PBMCs from blood, obtained 5 days after vaccination. These receptors came from a man aged 50-59 years who received an inactivated influenza vaccine.

This chain connects TRBV21-1 to TRBJ2-6. TRBV21-1 counts as a pseudogene. The CDR3 loop spans 18 amino acids. CDR3 region: CASSPDGVLWPGANVLTF. The DNA of the CDR3 is TGTGCCAGCAGTCCTGATGGGGTCTTATGGCCTGGGGCCAACGTCCTGACTTTC.

The chain combines TRBV7-9 with TRBJ1-4; 7 nucleotides agree with TRBD1. The V and J ends lost 4 bases and 8 bases, in that order; junction bases with no gene match: 7. CDR1 and CDR2 from the germline V gene are SEHNR and FQNEAQ (reference sequence). This CDR3 is built from 14 residues. CDR3 sequence: CASSSTGPLEKLFF. The CDR3 DNA is TGTGCCAGCAGCTCGACAGGGCCTTTGGAAAAACTGTTTTTT.

This clonotype turned up a few times. The chain joins TRBV20-1 to TRBJ2-7, with 9 bases identical to TRBD1. The length of the CDR3 is 15 residues. CDR1 is DFQATT, CDR2 SNEGSKA, per germline (reference sequence). V lost 5 bases to trimming and J lost 5 bases; unmatched junction nucleotides: 13. This CDR3 reads CSAPPPGQGFHEQYF. The DNA for the CDR3 is TGCAGTGCTCCACCCCCGGGACAGGGATTCCACGAGCAGTACTTC.

This clonotype was observed many times. V is TRBV10-3 and J is TRBJ1-2; TRBD1 matches 8 bases. Looked up from germline, CDR1 is ENHRY and CDR2 is SYGVKD. This CDR3 comprises 13 residues. Trimming took 6 bases from V and 5 from J; bases not matched to a gene: 5. The CDR3 DNA reads TGTGCCATCAGGGACAGGGAAGGTTATGGCTACACCTTC. Protein: CAIRDREGYGYTF.

In this sample, this clonotype turned up a few times. The chain couples TRBV20-1 to TRBJ2-5; D is possibly TRBD2 (6 bases). There are 14 residues in the CDR3. V dropped 0 bases and J dropped 4 bases, with 12 bases sitting between them. Germline lookup yields CDR1 DFQATT and CDR2 SNEGSKA (reference sequence). The CDR3 sequence is CSARDGSGVETQYF. The CDR3 DNA reads TGCAGTGCTAGAGATGGGTCGGGAGTAGAGACCCAGTACTTC.

This clonotype turned up a few times. The CDR3 DNA sequence: TGCGCCAGCAGCTTGTCCACCCCTGAAAAACTGTTTTTT. Its translation is CASSLSTPEKLFF. This chain uses TRBV5-1 with TRBJ1-4; no clear D gene. The CDR3 is made up of 13 amino acids. V lost 1 base to trimming and J lost 7 bases, with 8 bases between them. Per the germline V gene, CDR1 is SGHRS and CDR2 is YFSETQ.

The chain has TRBV20-1 and TRBJ1-2; 8 bases line up with TRBD1. Per germline, CDR1 DFQATT and CDR2 SNEGSKA (reference sequence). Trimming took 0 bases from V and 4 from J; bases not matched to a gene: 7. The CDR3 contains 15 residues. The CDR3: CSAREWQGATYGYTF. CDR3 in DNA: TGCAGTGCTAGAGAATGGCAGGGGGCGACCTATGGCTACACCTTC.

The table lists this clonotype with a few counts. The CDR3 region is CSAIKGGSYNSPLHF. The CDR3, as DNA: TGCAGTGCTATCAAGGGGGGCTCCTATAATTCACCCCTCCACTTT. The chain uses TRBV20-1 and TRBJ1-6, with D perhaps matching TRBD1 (6 bases). Germline-derived CDR1 and CDR2 are DFQATT and SNEGSKA (reference sequence). There are 15 residues in the CDR3. The ends were cut back, 4 bases at V and 0 bases at J, with 10 bases in the middle.

The rearrangement links TRBV5-1 to TRBJ1-1; 7 nucleotides line up with TRBD1. In germline, CDR1 is SGHRS, CDR2 YFSETQ. The CDR3 is 12 amino acids. V trimming: 3 bases; J trimming: 11 bases; junction bases outside the gene matches: 7. CDR3 nucleotides: TGCGCCAGCAGCTCGGCAGGACAGGACGCTTTCTTT. Translated: CASSSAGQDAFF.

The chain recombines TRBV6-2 or TRBV6-3 with TRBJ2-5, with D unclear. Germline V lookup: CDR1 MNHEY, CDR2 SVGEGT. V was clipped by 5 bases and J by 7 bases, with 8 bases between them. The CDR3 runs 11 residues. CDR3 protein: CASSPEWTQYF. CDR3 bases: TGTGCCAGCAGTCCCGAGTGGACCCAGTACTTC.

This clonotype showed up just a few times. The chain employs TRBV29-1 and TRBJ2-2; maybe TRBD2 (6 bases). Trimming cost V 7 bases and J 7 bases, with 22 bases left between them. The germline V gene has CDR1 SQVTM and CDR2 ANQGSEA. The CDR3 has 15 amino acids. The chain's CDR3 is CSAAQNQGGVGELFF. CDR3 sequence (DNA): TGCAGCGCTGCCCAGAACCAGGGAGGAGTCGGGGAGCTGTTTTTT.

This clonotype has only a few counts. The V call is TRBV7-2, the J call TRBJ2-7, with D perhaps TRBD1 or TRBD2 (6 bases each). CDR3 length: 15 residues. Trimming cost V 3 bases and J 2 bases, with 14 bases left between them. Germline V gene sequence: CDR1 SGHTA, CDR2 FQGNSA. CDR3 amino acids: CASSFGGVFAYEQYF. CDR3 bases: TGTGCCAGCAGCTTCGGGGGCGTTTTCGCCTACGAGCAGTACTTC.

This chain uses TRBV4-1 with TRBJ2-1, with 8 bases fitting TRBD2. This CDR3 contains 19 residues. Trimming cost V 1 base and J 6 bases; bases outside gene matches: 17. Germline loops: CDR1 MGHRA, CDR2 YSYEKL. The CDR3 sequence: CASSQGPLTGGPLGNEQFF. The DNA of the CDR3 is TGCGCCAGCAGCCAAGGCCCCCTCACGGGAGGGCCGTTGGGCAATGAGCAGTTCTTC.

This clonotype is labeled medium-sized. The V and J genes are TRBV12-3 or TRBV12-4 and TRBJ2-7; possibly TRBD2 for D (6 bases). The CDR3 length is 14 residues. The V end was cut by 3 bases, the J end by 7 bases, with 16 bases between. The DNA for the CDR3 is TGTGCCAGCAGTTTGGCGGCTATGGAGGGGGAGCAGTACTTC. Its translation is CASSLAAMEGEQYF.

This clonotype was counted only a few times. The chain links TRBV4-2 to TRBJ2-7; D possibly corresponds to TRBD2 (7 bases). The CDR3 has 16 amino acids. From germline, CDR1 is LGHNA and CDR2 YNFKEQ. V was clipped by 0 bases and J by 5 bases, with 17 bases between them. CDR3: CASSQDFWGGRDEQYF. The CDR3 DNA reads TGTGCCAGCAGCCAAGATTTTTGGGGGGGGCGGGACGAGCAGTACTTC.

The chain has TRBV2 and TRBJ2-7, with D possibly being TRBD1 (7 bases). The CDR3 is 14 amino acids. Germline values: CDR1 SNHLY, CDR2 FYNNEI. Trimming stripped 6 bases from V and 7 bases from J, with 19 bases between. CDR3 loop: CASSKGGTATEQYF. CDR3 DNA sequence: TGTGCCAGCAGCAAAGGCGGGACAGCTACTGAGCAGTACTTC.

The rearrangement uses TRBV20-1 and TRBJ2-7, with 7 bases matching TRBD2. V gave up 0 bases and J gave up 3 bases; unmatched junction bases: 8. CDR1 and CDR2 from the germline V gene are DFQATT and SNEGSKA (reference sequence). The CDR3 extends over 15 amino acids. As DNA, the CDR3 is TGCAGTGCTAGAGATTTCAAGAGGGAGGGCTACGAGCAGTACTTC. Residues: CSARDFKREGYEQYF.

This clonotype has more than one count but fewer than ten. This chain joins TRBV10-3 and TRBJ2-7; 8 bases fit TRBD1. Germline CDR1 reads ENHRY; CDR2 reads SYGVKD. The CDR3 runs to 13 residues. The V segment lost 4 bases and the J segment 6 bases; nucleotides outside the gene matches: 5. The CDR3 protein is CAISADRVGEQYF. The CDR3 nucleotides are TGTGCCATCAGTGCGGACAGGGTCGGCGAGCAGTACTTC.

V and J are TRBV25-1 and TRBJ2-1, with D tentatively TRBD2 (5 bases). Trimming stripped 6 bases from V and 12 bases from J, with 27 bases between. CDR1 and CDR2 from the germline V gene are MGHDK and SYGVNS. CDR3 size: 16 residues. The CDR3 bases are TGTGCCAGCAGCCCGAAGAGTGGACTTGGGTCTCGAGGGCAGTTCTTC. It translates to CASSPKSGLGSRGQFF. Drawing the rest from reference TRBV25-1 and TRBJ2-1, the complete variable domain is EADIYQTPRYLVIGTGKKITLECSQTMGHDKMYWYQQDPGMELHLIHYSYGVNSTEKGDLSSESTVSRIRTEHFPLTLESARPSHTSQYLCASSPKSGLGSRGQFFGPGTRLTVL.

This clonotype was seen a handful of times. The J gene is TRBJ2-2, the V gene TRBV20-1; tentatively, D is TRBD2 (6 bases). This CDR3 is 14 amino acids long. The germline gives CDR1 DFQATT, CDR2 SNEGSKA (reference sequence). The V end was cut by 6 bases, the J end by 5 bases, with 16 bases between. CDR3 sequence (DNA): TGCAGTGCCCCCGAGACTAGAGCGACCGGGGAGCTGTTTTTT. It specifies CSAPETRATGELFF.

In its sample, this clonotype was seen many times. The chain couples TRBV28 to TRBJ2-7; 9 bases are shared with TRBD2. The CDR3 length is 16 residues. Germline V CDR1 and CDR2: MDHEN, SYDVKM. V shed 1 base and J 4 bases; nucleotides not matched to a gene: 8. CDR3 sequence (DNA): TGTGCCAGCAGTTTATCGGCCGGGACTAGCAGTTACGAGCAGTACTTC. Translating it yields CASSLSAGTSSYEQYF.

This chain uses TRBV9 with TRBJ2-5; D is unclear. The germline V and J ends were trimmed by 0 bases and 4 bases, with 7 bases remaining between them. The CDR3 has 13 residues. Germline CDR1 SGDLS, CDR2 YYNGEE. The CDR3 region has the DNA TGTGCCAGCAGCGTAGATGGAGTAGAGACCCAGTACTTC. Amino acids: CASSVDGVETQYF.